What follows are 27 T cell receptor beta chains derived from one specimen sequenced in a study of blood T cell repertoires in COVID-19 (dated by TCRdb to about 2020). Receptors were amplified or captured by the immunoSEQ multiplex PCR assay. TCRdb took this table from immuneACCESS and kept in-frame rearrangements with V and J called. Such tables lack part of the clones; where checked against another copy, unresolved V genes explain under half of the gap, and the rest is unexplained. The sample table shows fewer than 40,000 clones, and about 88% are seen once. The ten largest clones capture around 36% of the sample. Sequencing input: peripheral blood. Source of these receptors: a man in his 70s with active COVID-19.

For the CDR3, the DNA is TGTGCCAGCAGTCACAGGGAGGGGGATGAAAAACTGTTTTTT. As protein: CASSHREGDEKLFF. V usage is TRBV28 and J usage is TRBJ1-4, with a possible D match to TRBD1 (6 bases). This CDR3 is 14 amino acids long. V lost 5 bases and J 6 bases, leaving 13 bases between the germline ends. Germline lookup yields CDR1 MDHEN and CDR2 SYDVKM.

The chain carries TRBV6-2 or TRBV6-3 and TRBJ2-7; TRBD1 might be the D (5 bases). Trimming removed 4 bases from V and 1 base from J, with 14 bases in between. The CDR3 length is 15 residues. Germline V gene lookup returns CDR1 MNHEY and CDR2 SVGEGT. CDR3 in amino acids: CASSSIATVSYEQYF. Here the CDR3 DNA reads TGTGCCAGCAGTTCCATCGCGACAGTGTCCTACGAGCAGTACTTC.

V gene TRBV5-1 combines with J gene TRBJ2-1; the match to TRBD2 covers 8 bases. Germline CDR1 and CDR2: SGHRS and YFSETQ. With 6 bases clipped from V and 5 bases from J, the junction kept 16 bases outside the gene matches. The CDR3 consists of 17 residues. The CDR3 region is CASNPLGRRGDHNEQFF. The CDR3 bases are TGCGCCAGCAACCCCTTGGGGCGGCGGGGGGACCACAATGAGCAGTTCTTC. The whole variable domain, filled in from reference TRBV5-1 and TRBJ2-1, reads KAGVTQTPRYLIKTRGQQVTLSCSPISGHRSVSWYQQTPGQGLQFLFEYFSETQRNKGNFPGRFSGRQFSNSRSEMNVSTLELGDSALYLCASNPLGRRGDHNEQFFGPGTRLTVL.

The chain recombines TRBV5-6 with TRBJ2-2, with D maybe TRBD2 (6 bases). Germline V gene data show CDR1 as SGHDT and CDR2 as YYEEEE. Trimming removed 4 bases at V and 3 bases at J, with 7 bases between. The CDR3 contains 13 residues. This chain's CDR3 is CASSREYTGELFF. CDR3 nucleotide sequence: TGTGCCAGCAGCCGGGAGTACACCGGGGAGCTGTTTTTT.

The chain links TRBV5-6 to TRBJ2-2; 8 nucleotides match TRBD1. CDR1 is SGHDT, CDR2 YYEEEE, per germline. V gave up 1 base and J gave up 4 bases; unmatched junction bases: 3. There are 15 residues in the CDR3. DNA of the CDR3: TGTGCCAGCAGCTTGTGGACAGGGATCACCGGGGAGCTGTTTTTT. This gives the protein CASSLWTGITGELFF.

V and J are TRBV9 and TRBJ2-5; 12 bases align to TRBD2. The CDR3 contains 16 residues. Germline assignment: CDR1 SGDLS and CDR2 YYNGEE. Trimming took 2 bases from V and 5 from J; bases not matched to a gene: 7. CDR3 nucleotide sequence: TGTGCCAGCAGCGTCGGACTAGCGGGAAATGTGGAGACCCAGTACTTC. Its translation: CASSVGLAGNVETQYF.

This chain joins TRBV27 and TRBJ1-1, with D possibly being TRBD1 (5 bases). The germline V gene encodes CDR1 MNHEY and CDR2 SMNVEV (reference sequence). The CDR3 has 14 amino acids. Trimming removed 3 bases at V and 3 bases at J, with 11 bases between. The CDR3 loop reads CASSFDSDYTEAFF. CDR3 nucleotides: TGTGCCAGCAGTTTCGACAGCGACTACACTGAAGCTTTCTTT.

This chain joins TRBV18 and TRBJ1-1, with D uncertain. Trimming took off 4 bases at V and 7 bases at J, with 10 bases between the two ends. Germline assignment: CDR1 KGHSH and CDR2 LQKENI. The CDR3 contains 12 residues. CDR3 nucleotides: TGTGCCAGCTCACGGCCCGGGATTGAAGCTTTCTTT. Its protein product is CASSRPGIEAFF.

The chain recombines TRBV19 with TRBJ2-7, with TRBD2 as a possible D gene (6 bases). The CDR3 has 16 residues. V was shortened by 1 base and J by 4 bases, with 17 bases between the two germline ends. In germline, CDR1 is LNHDA, CDR2 SQIVND (reference sequence). CDR3 in amino acids: CASSIGGRRGRYEQYF. CDR3 in DNA: TGTGCCAGTAGTATAGGGGGTCGTCGGGGGAGATACGAGCAGTACTTC.

The genes are TRBV24-1 and TRBJ2-1; D unresolved. With 2 bases removed from V and 7 bases from J, the gap between germline ends came to 17 bases. The V gene's germline CDR1 is KGHDR and CDR2 SFDVKD. The CDR3 runs to 16 residues. This CDR3 reads CATSDSGSYIGNEQFF. The CDR3 nucleotides read TGTGCCACCAGTGATTCAGGCTCCTATATAGGTAATGAGCAGTTCTTC.

The chain carries TRBV16 and TRBJ2-6; tentative D call: TRBD2 (6 bases). The CDR3 is 16 residues long. Deletions cut 2 bases from V and 2 bases from J, with 10 bases between. Germline CDR1 KGHSY, CDR2 FQNENV. The CDR3 region is CASSQRGGAGANVLTF. CDR3 coding DNA: TGTGCCAGCAGCCAACGTGGAGGGGCTGGGGCCAACGTCCTGACTTTC.

The count of this clone is one. The genes are TRBV3-1 (or the pseudogene TRBV3-2) and TRBJ1-2, with 11 bases lining up with TRBD1. CDR3 length: 14 residues. Germline-derived CDR1 and CDR2 are LGHDT and YNNKEL (reference sequence). V lost 4 bases and J lost 4; bases outside the gene matches: 2. The CDR3 region is CASSPGTGGYGYTF. DNA for the CDR3: TGTGCCAGCAGCCCCGGGACAGGGGGCTATGGCTACACCTTC.

The chain links TRBV24-1 to TRBJ1-2; D is ambiguous. Trimming left V 1 base short and J 6 bases short, with 11 bases between. Germline lookup yields CDR1 KGHDR and CDR2 SFDVKD. The CDR3 length is 14 residues. CDR3 protein: CATSDFQARHGYTF. CDR3 coding DNA: TGTGCCACCAGTGATTTCCAGGCTCGGCATGGCTACACCTTC.

This clone was recorded only once. This chain links TRBV11-2 with TRBJ2-4, with TRBD2 as a possible D gene (6 bases). This CDR3 region has 14 residues. Germline values: CDR1 SGHAT, CDR2 FQNNGV. V was trimmed by 3 bases and J by 4 bases, leaving 10 bases between them. The CDR3 sequence is CASSLGDLKNIQYF. CDR3 nucleotide sequence: TGTGCCAGCAGCTTGGGGGACTTGAAAAACATTCAGTACTTC.

The chain combines TRBV6-6 with TRBJ2-7; the match to TRBD1 covers 9 bases. J was trimmed by 3 bases and V by 6 bases; bases with no gene match: 3. The CDR3 has 13 residues. CDR1 is MNHNY, CDR2 SVGAGI, per germline (reference sequence). In DNA, the CDR3 is TGTGCCAGCAGGCGGACAGGGGTCTACGAGCAGTACTTC. Its translation is CASRRTGVYEQYF.

This chain joins TRBV6-2 or TRBV6-3 and TRBJ2-5, with 7 bases aligning to TRBD1. Per the germline V gene, CDR1 is MNHEY and CDR2 is SVGEGT. CDR3 size: 13 residues. The J segment lost 4 bases and the V segment lost 5 bases, leaving 4 bases of the junction unmatched. The DNA for the CDR3 is TGTGCCAGCAGTACGACAGGGAGAGAGACCCAGTACTTC. Protein product: CASSTTGRETQYF.

The V gene is TRBV5-1, the J gene TRBJ2-7, with a weak D call TRBD1 (6 bases). The CDR3 sequence is 13 residues long. CDR1 and CDR2 from the germline V gene are SGHRS and YFSETQ. V lost 4 bases to trimming and J lost 1 base, with 9 bases between them. CDR3 sequence reads: CASSGGRSYEQYF. The CDR3 DNA is TGCGCCAGCAGCGGGGGCCGTTCCTACGAGCAGTACTTC.

V usage is TRBV7-2 and J usage is TRBJ2-3, with D possibly TRBD2 on 6 matching bases. The V gene's germline CDR1 is SGHTA and CDR2 FQGNSA. The CDR3 consists of 13 residues. With 1 base removed from V and 7 bases from J, the gap between germline ends came to 9 bases. The CDR3 region is CASSLEGTYTQYF. CDR3 DNA: TGTGCCAGCAGCTTAGAAGGGACTTATACGCAGTATTTT.

The chain couples TRBV6-5 to TRBJ2-7; no clear D gene. Germline-derived CDR1 and CDR2 are MNHEY and SVGAGI. Trimming took 7 bases from V and 6 from J, leaving 19 bases between them. The CDR3 sequence is 14 residues long. The CDR3 protein is CASNSRVRSPEQYF. CDR3 nucleotide sequence: TGTGCCAGCAATTCCCGGGTGAGGAGTCCCGAGCAGTACTTC.

The chain recombines TRBV7-2 with TRBJ2-7; 11 nucleotides align to TRBD2. Germline V gene sequence: CDR1 SGHTA, CDR2 FQGNSA. This CDR3 spans 13 amino acids. Trimming cost V 8 bases and J 7 bases; bases outside gene matches: 7. The CDR3 DNA reads TGTGCCAGCCTAGCGGGGGGCAGCGGTGAGCAGTACTTC. Translated, it gives CASLAGGSGEQYF.

This chain joins TRBV7-2 and TRBJ1-1, with no clear D. This CDR3 has 13 residues. The germline V gene encodes CDR1 SGHTA and CDR2 FQGNSA. The ends were cut back, 5 bases at V and 1 base at J, with 8 bases in the middle. The chain's CDR3 is CASSTLKNTEAFF. The CDR3 nucleotides read TGTGCCAGCAGCACTCTCAAGAACACTGAAGCTTTCTTT.

This rearrangement joins TRBV20-1 to TRBJ1-1, with a tentative D call TRBD1 (5 bases). The germline V gene encodes CDR1 DFQATT and CDR2 SNEGSKA (reference sequence). The CDR3 length is 10 residues. V was shortened by 3 bases and J by 10 bases, with 9 bases between the two germline ends. The CDR3 sequence is CSASSGGAFF. The CDR3 DNA reads TGCAGTGCTAGTTCCGGGGGAGCTTTCTTT.

This clone was recorded a few times. Distinct nucleotide sequences in the sample also encode this CDR3. The CDR3 region is CASSRTGGNSNQPQHF. The CDR3 DNA is TGTGCCAGTAGTCGGACAGGGGGAAATAGCAATCAGCCCCAGCATTTT. The chain couples TRBV19 to TRBJ1-5; 10 bases are shared with TRBD1. The CDR3 loop spans 16 amino acids. Per germline, CDR1 LNHDA and CDR2 SQIVND (reference sequence). V shed 5 bases, J shed 0 bases, and the junction held 4 bases outside the gene matches.

This clone was seen only a few times. The rearrangement joins TRBV23-1 to TRBJ2-3; 10 nucleotides line up with TRBD1. TRBV23-1 belongs to the ORF category, with a function that is uncertain. Unmatched junction bases numbered 6, after V lost 3 bases and J lost 3 bases. The CDR3 length is 16 residues. This CDR3 reads CASSQFRDRGTDTQYF. In nucleotides, the CDR3 is TGCGCCAGCAGTCAGTTCCGGGACAGGGGTACAGATACGCAGTATTTT.

The V gene is TRBV7-9, the J gene TRBJ1-1, with no clear D. CDR3 size: 14 residues. Germline V gene lookup returns CDR1 SEHNR and CDR2 FQNEAQ (reference sequence). The germline V and J ends were trimmed by 0 bases and 0 bases, with 5 bases remaining between them. CDR3 residues: CASSLARVNTEAFF. The CDR3 bases are TGTGCCAGCAGCTTAGCCCGGGTGAACACTGAAGCTTTCTTT.

The V and J genes are TRBV2 and TRBJ2-2, with unresolved D. The CDR3 is 16 residues long. Trimming shortened V by 8 bases and J by 3 bases, and 19 bases separated the two germline ends. Germline-derived CDR1 and CDR2 are SNHLY and FYNNEI. The CDR3 reads CASARSPPWDTGELFF. The CDR3 nucleotides are TGTGCCAGCGCAAGGAGTCCCCCCTGGGACACCGGGGAGCTGTTTTTT.

The chain carries TRBV5-4 and TRBJ2-3, with 10 nucleotides matching TRBD2. Germline V lookup: CDR1 SGHNT, CDR2 YYREEE (reference sequence). V dropped 4 bases and J dropped 1; count of bases not matched to a gene: 6. This CDR3 has 16 residues. CDR3 sequence: CASSPGAGGGTDTQYF. The CDR3 DNA follows: TGTGCCAGCAGCCCCGGAGCGGGAGGGGGCACAGATACGCAGTATTTT.